This TCR beta chain was identified in a study of blood T cell repertoires in COVID-19. As for the study in general: From the United States, Italy and Spain came samples of acute and convalescent COVID-19.

The germline CDR1 and CDR2 sequences are SNHLY and FYNNEI. The CDR3 is 14 residues long. V lost 6 bases, J lost 7 bases, and 9 bases stayed unmatched. Libraries were prepared by immunoSEQ multiplex PCR; TCRdb keeps only in-frame clonotypes and omits some of them. The table lists more than 70,000 clones, less than 90% of them singletons. This clonotype originated in a man between 60 and 75 years old with acute or convalescent COVID-19. V gene TRBV2 combines with J gene TRBJ1-5, with 7 bases fitting TRBD1. The material sequenced was peripheral blood. In nucleotides, the CDR3 is TGTGCCAGCAGAGAGACAGGGACCGGACAGCCCCAGCATTTT. This sequence encodes CASRETGTGQPQHF.